The 4 T cell receptor beta chains below come from one sample, sequenced in a study of CD8 T cells in ankylosing spondylitis (TCRdb year 2017). The library was obtained by 5' RACE. The sequencer was an Illumina HiSeq 2500. TCRdb's own reprocessing of the public reads used fastp at Q25 and MiXCR and kept productive beta chains. Identical CDR3 proteins give one entry, which carries the most common genes and DNA. In this sample the table shows approximately 540,000 distinct CDR3 sequences, about an eighth of which occur a single time. In total, the top ten clones hold 6.8% of the sample. On the study overall, not on this receptor specifically: Blood from ankylosing spondylitis patients appeared to be characterized by a TCR beta motif composed of about eight highly homologous amino acid variants.

Their specific antigens are unknown. Sequencing input: blood, either unsorted or a sorted T cell fraction (not recorded which). These receptors were collected from a male donor with ankylosing spondylitis.

Only a few counts were recorded for this clonotype. The chain has TRBV20-1 and TRBJ2-7; D might be TRBD2 (5 bases). CDR1 is DFQATT, CDR2 SNEGSKA, per germline (reference sequence). V lost 5 bases and J lost 0, with 20 bases in between. The CDR3 sequence is 16 residues long. As DNA, the CDR3 is TGCAGTGCTCAAGAACTAGTTCTGGGGAACTCCTACGAGCAGTACTTC. This translates into CSAQELVLGNSYEQYF.

This clonotype appeared many times. The CDR3 reads CAISVVAGGPTEQYF. The CDR3 region has the DNA TGTGCCATCAGTGTAGTGGCGGGAGGCCCCACCGAGCAGTACTTC. The chain has TRBV10-3 and TRBJ2-7; 8 nucleotides match TRBD2. The CDR3 totals 15 residues. Germline assignment: CDR1 ENHRY and CDR2 SYGVKD. V lost 4 bases, J lost 6 bases, and 11 bases stayed unmatched.

This clonotype was seen a few times. The chain combines TRBV3-1 with TRBJ2-2, with D possibly TRBD1 on 5 matching bases. Germline-derived CDR1 and CDR2 are LGHDT and YNNKEL (reference sequence). V gave up 2 bases and J gave up 13 bases, with 8 bases separating them. This CDR3 spans 11 amino acids. CDR3 nucleotide sequence: TGTGCCAGCAGCCAATCCAGGGTGCTGTTTTTT. This translates into CASSQSRVLFF.

The CDR3 protein is CASTGGFTDTQYF. CDR3 in DNA: TGTGCCAGCACAGGGGGGTTCACAGATACGCAGTATTTT. This chain uses TRBV12-3 or TRBV12-4 with TRBJ2-3, with D tentatively TRBD1 (7 bases). The CDR3 length is 13 residues. Trimming shortened V by 7 bases and J by 2 bases, and 10 bases separated the two germline ends.